Given below is one T cell receptor beta chain in context. Its specificity is not known. The PCR ran on 60 Vbeta and 13 Jbeta primers. The protocol was immunoSEQ multiplex PCR, while the TCRdb copy is restricted to in-frame clones and leaves out a portion. This sample has about 140,000 clones; roughly 72% occur once, and the top ten carry approximately 1.8%. Germline assignment: CDR1 MRHNA and CDR2 SNTAGT. The length of the CDR3 is 17 residues. The V gene lost 3 bases and the J gene lost 0 bases, with 14 bases spanning the gap. This record belongs to a study of cytomegalovirus exposure and HLA in healthy donors. Study-wide results and caveats: Productive rates of about 87% or about 30% were seen for most TCR beta V segments in an earlier analysis.

Sequenced: PBMCs. This chain uses TRBV6-4 with TRBJ2-2; a weak D match, TRBD1 (6 bases). The receptor comes from a man in his forties or fifties in good health and CMV-seronegative. The CDR3 region is CASSETGVIANTGELFF. The DNA of the CDR3 is TGTGCCAGCAGTGAGACAGGAGTTATTGCGAACACCGGGGAGCTGTTTTTT.